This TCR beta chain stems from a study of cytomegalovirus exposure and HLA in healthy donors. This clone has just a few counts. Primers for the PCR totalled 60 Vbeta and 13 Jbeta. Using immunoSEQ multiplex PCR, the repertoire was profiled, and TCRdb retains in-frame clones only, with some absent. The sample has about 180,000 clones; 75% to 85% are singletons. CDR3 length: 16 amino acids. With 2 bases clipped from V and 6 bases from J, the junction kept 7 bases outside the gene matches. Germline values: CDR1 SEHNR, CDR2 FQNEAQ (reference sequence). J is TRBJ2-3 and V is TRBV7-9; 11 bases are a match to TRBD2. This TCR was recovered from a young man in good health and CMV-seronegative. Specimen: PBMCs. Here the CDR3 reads CASSLNRGLAGDTQYF. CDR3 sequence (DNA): TGTGCCAGCAGCTTAAATCGAGGACTAGCGGGCGATACGCAGTATTTT.